This T cell receptor (beta chain) was sequenced during a study of blood T cell repertoires in COVID-19. Study background: Material from acute and convalescent COVID-19 was sourced from the United States, Italy and Spain.

The CDR3 is made up of 14 amino acids. The germline CDR1 and CDR2 sequences are MDHEN and SYDVKM. V was cut by 5 bases and J by 3 bases, with 11 bases left in between. Libraries were prepared by immunoSEQ multiplex PCR; TCRdb keeps only in-frame clonotypes and omits some of them. Of 250,000 to 350,000 clones detected, about 91% appear once; the ten largest clones hold about 7%. The source of this sequence is a woman aged 25 to 39 who had recovered from COVID-19. The sample consisted of peripheral blood. The chain joins TRBV28 to TRBJ1-5; the D is unclear. CDR3 nucleotide sequence: TGTGCCAGCAGTGGACTGCCGGACAATCAGCCCCAGCATTTT. Its protein is CASSGLPDNQPQHF.